Below, 6 T cell receptor beta chains from the same sample are listed, as sequenced in a study of PD-1 blockade in classical Hodgkin lymphoma. Produced via immunoSEQ multiplex PCR; TCRdb's table is partial and in-frame only. Of about 4,800 clones in the sample, around three quarters are singletons; the top ten hold 3.4%. The sample's time point: cycle 4 day 1 (C4D1), after more than five weeks of nivolumab. Every patient relapsed after autologous stem cell transplantation, and brentuximab vedotin exposure varied. CD4+ T cells were purified from thawed PBMCs by magnetic negative selection. The starting material was CD4+ T cells from blood, obtained before the fourth cycle of nivolumab. Source of these receptors: a human donor with classical Hodgkin lymphoma.

The rearrangement links TRBV5-4 to TRBJ1-1, with D possibly TRBD1 on 6 matching bases. V lost 0 bases and J lost 4, with 10 bases in between. Germline CDR1 reads SGHNT; CDR2 reads YYREEE (reference sequence). This CDR3 contains 14 residues. CDR3 sequence: CASSLGGRGTEAFF. CDR3 DNA sequence: TGTGCCAGCAGCTTGGGGGGCAGGGGCACTGAAGCTTTCTTT.

This rearrangement joins TRBV10-3 to TRBJ1-2; a weak D match, TRBD1 (6 bases). V lost 7 bases, J lost 0 bases, and 15 bases lay in between. Germline V gene data show CDR1 as ENHRY and CDR2 as SYGVKD. This CDR3 comprises 15 residues. CDR3 amino acids: CAITLGAQANYGYTF. Written as DNA, the CDR3 is TGTGCCATCACCCTGGGGGCACAAGCTAACTATGGCTACACCTTC.

V usage is TRBV19 and J usage is TRBJ2-7, with 10 bases fitting TRBD2. The CDR3 is 14 residues long. CDR1 is LNHDA and CDR2 is SQIVND in the germline V gene (reference sequence). J lost 0 bases, V lost 7 bases, and 3 bases had no gene match. Written as DNA, the CDR3 is TGTGCCAGTACCCGGACTAGCGGCTCCTACGAGCAGTACTTC. Amino acid sequence: CASTRTSGSYEQYF.

V is TRBV9 and J is TRBJ2-1; TRBD2 agrees at 8 bases. There are 16 residues in the CDR3. Trimming cost V 3 bases and J 7 bases; bases outside gene matches: 12. Germline CDR1 and CDR2: SGDLS and YYNGEE. The CDR3 loop is CASSASGGVRRNEQFF. The CDR3 region has the DNA TGTGCCAGCAGCGCATCCGGGGGGGTCCGGCGGAATGAGCAGTTCTTC.

V gene TRBV4-3 combines with J gene TRBJ2-2, with D possibly being TRBD1 (5 bases). Germline V lookup: CDR1 LGHNA, CDR2 YSLEER. The CDR3 covers 9 residues. For the CDR3, the DNA is TGCCCTCAGGGCGGGGAGCTGTTTTTT. This encodes CPQGGELFF.

The chain has TRBV15 and TRBJ1-2, with TRBD1 matching over 9 bases. CDR1 LNHNV and CDR2 YYDKDF come from the germline V gene (reference sequence). This CDR3 has 15 amino acids. Trimming at V came to 5 bases and at J to 8 bases, leaving 12 bases not matched to a gene. The CDR3 sequence is CATSPYRGTGSGYTF. In DNA, the CDR3 is TGTGCCACCAGCCCCTATAGAGGGACAGGGAGCGGCTACACCTTC. The whole variable domain, remainder taken from reference TRBV15 and TRBJ1-2, is DAMVIQNPRYQVTQFGKPVTLSCSQTLNHNVMYWYQQKSSQAPKLLFHYYDKDFNNEADTPDNFQSRRPNTSFCFLDIRSPGLGDTAMYLCATSPYRGTGSGYTFGSGTRLTVV.